The 13 T cell receptor beta chains presented below share a single source sample, sequenced in a study of T-cell reconstitution after alpha-beta-depleted transplantation in children. Construction of the TCRbeta library involved unique molecular identifiers. TCRdb reprocessed the PCR reads via MiXCR and lists one record per CDR3 protein. Here the sample spans about 590,000 distinct CDR3 sequences, 10% to 15% being singletons. This sample comprised PBMCs, mostly from graft donor cells, obtained 360 days after TCRalphabeta/CD19-depleted stem cell transplant. The receptors were gathered from a male patient younger than 18 who had a stem cell transplant for acute myeloid leukemia, so the T cells may come from the graft donor.

The gene calls are TRBV7-8 and TRBJ2-3; D is unclear. The germline V gene encodes CDR1 SGHVS and CDR2 FQNEAQ. Trimming cost V 2 bases and J 0 bases, with 18 bases left between them. The CDR3 is 18 amino acids. The CDR3 here is CASSLTPGGTTSTDTQYF. CDR3 sequence (DNA): TGTGCCAGCAGCTTAACCCCGGGCGGTACCACTAGCACAGATACGCAGTATTTT.

The chain uses TRBV2 and TRBJ1-2; 10 bases match TRBD1. Looked up from germline, CDR1 is SNHLY and CDR2 is FYNNEI. This CDR3 contains 12 residues. Losses at the gene ends were 8 bases for V and 8 bases for J; bases not matched to a gene: 5. DNA of the CDR3: TGTGCCAGCCTGGGACAGGGGATCGGCTACACCTTC. Translating gives CASLGQGIGYTF. Together with reference TRBV2 and TRBJ1-2, the CDR3 gives the full variable domain: EPEVTQTPSHQVTQMGQEVILRCVPISNHLYFYWYRQILGQKVEFLVSFYNNEISEKSEIFDDQFSVERPDGSNFTLKIRSTKLEDSAMYFCASLGQGIGYTFGSGTRLTVV.

The J gene is TRBJ1-6, the V gene TRBV11-2; no clear D gene. Trimming pared 0 bases from V and 0 bases from J, leaving 12 bases between. Germline V CDR1 and CDR2: SGHAT, FQNNGV. The CDR3 sequence is 18 residues long. CDR3 nucleotides: TGTGCCAGCAGCTTAGAGGGCAGGCAGAGCTCCTATAATTCACCCCTCCACTTT. Amino acid sequence: CASSLEGRQSSYNSPLHF.

This clonotype was recorded a few times. J is TRBJ2-5 and V is TRBV6-4; a possible D gene is TRBD2 (5 bases). The CDR3 spans 15 residues. The germline V gene has CDR1 MRHNA and CDR2 SNTAGT. Trimming stripped 4 bases from V and 4 bases from J, with 16 bases between. CDR3 in DNA: TGTGCCAGCAGTGTGGGGAGAAGGATAAGAGAGACCCAGTACTTC. This sequence encodes CASSVGRRIRETQYF.

V usage is TRBV12-3 or TRBV12-4 and J usage is TRBJ1-4; D remains ambiguous. V lost 7 bases, J lost 7 bases, and 22 bases lay in between. The CDR3 loop spans 16 amino acids. CDR3 loop: CASTPQLGLVREKLFF. The CDR3 region has the DNA TGTGCCAGCACCCCCCAGTTGGGGTTGGTTCGTGAAAAACTGTTTTTT.

This clonotype came up a few times. The chain carries TRBV6-5 and TRBJ2-3, with D possibly being TRBD2 (6 bases). Trimming stripped 4 bases from V and 5 bases from J, with 13 bases between. This CDR3 comprises 14 residues. Germline loops: CDR1 MNHEY, CDR2 SVGAGI. The CDR3 sequence is CASSSPGLRDTQYF. The CDR3 nucleotides are TGTGCCAGCAGTTCGCCGGGACTTCGAGATACGCAGTATTTT.

This clonotype was seen a handful of times. V usage is TRBV12-3 or TRBV12-4 and J usage is TRBJ2-7; 9 nucleotides line up with TRBD1. CDR3 length: 17 residues. Trimming took 4 bases from V and 4 from J; bases not matched to a gene: 14. The CDR3 loop is CASSSFLLGTGHYEQYF. CDR3 sequence (DNA): TGTGCCAGCAGTTCTTTCCTCCTAGGGACAGGGCATTACGAGCAGTACTTC.

This clonotype was seen ten or more times. The V gene is TRBV4-1, the J gene TRBJ2-3, with 9 nucleotides matching TRBD2. The junction had 9 bases not matched to a gene; V was cut back by 0 bases and J by 2 bases. The CDR3 is made up of 18 amino acids. Germline V lookup: CDR1 MGHRA, CDR2 YSYEKL. The CDR3 here is CASSQDKGLAGTTDTQYF. CDR3 bases: TGCGCCAGCAGCCAAGATAAGGGGCTAGCGGGGACCACAGATACGCAGTATTTT.

J is TRBJ1-4 and V is TRBV7-8; D not certain. The CDR3 runs 16 residues. Trimming cost V 0 bases and J 3 bases, with 11 bases left between them. Germline V CDR1 and CDR2: SGHVS, FQNEAQ. CDR3 region: CASSLALGFANEKLFF. CDR3 coding DNA: TGTGCCAGCAGCTTAGCGCTGGGTTTCGCTAATGAAAAACTGTTTTTT.

This chain joins TRBV12-3 or TRBV12-4 and TRBJ2-7, with D possibly TRBD2 on 6 matching bases. V lost 2 bases and J 2 bases, leaving 10 bases between the germline ends. This CDR3 has 14 residues. The CDR3 region has the DNA TGTGCCAGCAGTTTAACTAGCTTTACCTACGAGCAGTACTTC. Its translation: CASSLTSFTYEQYF.

The sample holds a few counts of this clonotype. This chain links TRBV5-1 with TRBJ2-7; D not certain. The V gene lost 0 bases and the J gene lost 4 bases, with 14 bases spanning the gap. Germline V lookup: CDR1 SGHRS, CDR2 YFSETQ. This CDR3 comprises 15 residues. CDR3 protein: CASSLEETAYYEQYF. In DNA form, the CDR3 reads TGCGCCAGCAGCTTGGAAGAGACTGCTTATTACGAGCAGTACTTC.

This clonotype was seen repeatedly, ten times or more. The V and J genes are TRBV5-1 and TRBJ2-7; D is ambiguous. This CDR3 contains 13 residues. Trimming pared 4 bases from V and 3 bases from J, leaving 11 bases between. Per the germline V gene, CDR1 is SGHRS and CDR2 is YFSETQ. In DNA, the CDR3 is TGCGCCAGCAGCGTGAGTCTTTTCTACGAGCAGTACTTC. Translation gives CASSVSLFYEQYF.

This clonotype has more than one count but fewer than ten. The DNA for the CDR3 is TGTGCCAGCAGCTCCTACAGGGCTAATCAAGAGACCCAGTACTTC. Its protein is CASSSYRANQETQYF. V usage is TRBV7-9 and J usage is TRBJ2-5; D perhaps matches TRBD1 (6 bases). Germline CDR1 is SEHNR and CDR2 is FQNEAQ (reference sequence). V dropped 4 bases and J dropped 2 bases, with 14 bases sitting between them. The CDR3 runs 15 residues.